The rows below give T cell receptor beta chains drawn from one sample of a study of metastatic and nonmetastatic thyroid tumors. MiXCR reprocessed the PCR reads for TCRdb. The sample yields just over 15,000 clones, around 25% seen once. Sequencing was done on a sample of tumor tissue. The receptors derive from a female donor with papillary thyroid cancer or a benign thyroid nodule (not recorded which). Some clones in this sample may be carry-over from other donors' samples. CDR3s leave out the opening cysteine and the closing phenylalanine or tryptophan. The order of the fields is CDR3 protein, J gene, V gene.

ASSQGQNTQY	TRBJ2-3	TRBV11-1
ASSLDRNTEAF	TRBJ1-1	TRBV7-6
ASSNRQSSRTEQF	TRBJ2-1	TRBV27
ASSSGTSGSRGQETQY	TRBJ2-5	TRBV7-7
ASSQSGTVNQPQH	TRBJ1-5	TRBV14
ASSLRQTDTQY	TRBJ2-3	TRBV5-1
SASGADYYEQY	TRBJ2-7	TRBV20-1
ASSYGGARQPQH	TRBJ1-5	TRBV6-6
SARDGGDPKLPGTFTRETQY	TRBJ2-5	TRBV20-1
ASSQDLNYNSPLH	TRBJ1-6	TRBV4-2
ASTFGEDEQY	TRBJ2-7	TRBV7-9
ASNHLSLSSGTGNGYT	TRBJ1-2	TRBV6-6
ASSQSTPRYEQY	TRBJ2-7	TRBV7-2
ASSFPGRGNGELF	TRBJ2-2	TRBV28
ASSSLAGDPNTGELF	TRBJ2-2	TRBV11-1
ASSSQTGGESTKQY	TRBJ2-7	TRBV27
SVRGGLGNEQF	TRBJ2-1	TRBV20-1
ASSLQGTDYEQY	TRBJ2-7	TRBV2
ASSSGHHSGANVLT	TRBJ2-6	TRBV7-9
ASSPGRSGNTIY	TRBJ1-3	TRBV27
ASSLAAGGLGWADTQY	TRBJ2-3	TRBV11-1
ASSSSGGFSNQPQH	TRBJ1-5	TRBV28
ASSFASGSGELF	TRBJ2-2	TRBV7-3
ASSLTANYGYT	TRBJ1-2	TRBV28
SASRQGGNTGELF	TRBJ2-2	TRBV20-1